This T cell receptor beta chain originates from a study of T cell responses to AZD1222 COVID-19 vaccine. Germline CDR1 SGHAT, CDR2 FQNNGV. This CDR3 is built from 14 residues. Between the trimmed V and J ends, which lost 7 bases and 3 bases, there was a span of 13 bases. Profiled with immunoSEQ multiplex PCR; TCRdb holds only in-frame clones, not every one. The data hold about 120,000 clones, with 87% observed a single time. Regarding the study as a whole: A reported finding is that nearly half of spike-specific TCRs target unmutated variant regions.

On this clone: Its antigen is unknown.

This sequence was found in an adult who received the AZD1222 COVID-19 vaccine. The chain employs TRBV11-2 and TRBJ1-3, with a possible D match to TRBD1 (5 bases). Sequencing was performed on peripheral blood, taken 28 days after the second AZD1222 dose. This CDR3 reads CASTGRASGNTIYF. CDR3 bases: TGTGCCAGCACAGGCAGGGCTAGTGGAAACACCATATATTTT.